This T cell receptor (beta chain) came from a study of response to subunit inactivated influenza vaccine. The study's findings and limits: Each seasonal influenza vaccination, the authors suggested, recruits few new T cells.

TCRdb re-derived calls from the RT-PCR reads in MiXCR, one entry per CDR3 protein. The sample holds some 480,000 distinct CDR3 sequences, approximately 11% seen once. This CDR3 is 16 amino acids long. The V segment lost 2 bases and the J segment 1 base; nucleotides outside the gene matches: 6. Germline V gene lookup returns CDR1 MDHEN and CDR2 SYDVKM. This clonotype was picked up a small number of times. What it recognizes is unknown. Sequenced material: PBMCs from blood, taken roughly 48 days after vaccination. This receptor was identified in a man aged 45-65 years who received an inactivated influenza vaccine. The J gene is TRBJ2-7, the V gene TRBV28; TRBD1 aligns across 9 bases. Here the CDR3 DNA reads TGTGCCAGCAGTTTACCGCGGACAGGGGAGTCCTACGAGCAGTACTTC. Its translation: CASSLPRTGESYEQYF.